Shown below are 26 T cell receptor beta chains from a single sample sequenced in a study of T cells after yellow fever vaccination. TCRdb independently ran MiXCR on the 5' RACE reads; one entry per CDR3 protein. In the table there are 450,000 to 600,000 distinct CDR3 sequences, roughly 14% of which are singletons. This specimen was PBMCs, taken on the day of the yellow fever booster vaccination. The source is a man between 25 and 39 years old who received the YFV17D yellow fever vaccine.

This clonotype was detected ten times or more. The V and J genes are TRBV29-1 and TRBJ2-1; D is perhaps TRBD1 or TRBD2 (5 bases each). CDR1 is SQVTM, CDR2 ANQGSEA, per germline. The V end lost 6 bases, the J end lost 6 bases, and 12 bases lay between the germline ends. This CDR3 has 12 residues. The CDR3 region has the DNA TGCAGCGTCCGGGACCCAGGCAATGAGCAGTTCTTC. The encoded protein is CSVRDPGNEQFF.

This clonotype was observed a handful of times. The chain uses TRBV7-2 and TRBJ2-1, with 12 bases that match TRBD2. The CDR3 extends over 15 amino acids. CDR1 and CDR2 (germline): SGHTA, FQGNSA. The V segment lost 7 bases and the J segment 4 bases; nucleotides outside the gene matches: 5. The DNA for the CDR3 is TGTGCCAGCAACCCGACTAGCGGGGGATACAATGAGCAGTTCTTC. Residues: CASNPTSGGYNEQFF.

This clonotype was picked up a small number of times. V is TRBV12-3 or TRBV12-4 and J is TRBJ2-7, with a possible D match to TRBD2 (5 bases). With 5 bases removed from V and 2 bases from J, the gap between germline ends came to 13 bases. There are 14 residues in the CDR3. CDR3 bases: TGTGCCAGCAGTCCAGCGGTGGAGACCTACGAGCAGTACTTC. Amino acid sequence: CASSPAVETYEQYF.

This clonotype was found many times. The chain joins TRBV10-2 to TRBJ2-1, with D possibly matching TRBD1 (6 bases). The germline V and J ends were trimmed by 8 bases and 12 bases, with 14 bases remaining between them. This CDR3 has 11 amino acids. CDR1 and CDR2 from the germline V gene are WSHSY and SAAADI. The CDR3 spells CASGQGFGQFF. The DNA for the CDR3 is TGCGCCAGCGGCCAGGGGTTCGGGCAGTTCTTC.

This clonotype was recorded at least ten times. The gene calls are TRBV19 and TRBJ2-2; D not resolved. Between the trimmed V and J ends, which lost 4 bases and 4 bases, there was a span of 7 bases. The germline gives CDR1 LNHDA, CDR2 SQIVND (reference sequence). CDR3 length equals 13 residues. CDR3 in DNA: TGTGCCAGTAGTAGTGTAGGCACCGGGGAGCTGTTTTTT. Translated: CASSSVGTGELFF.

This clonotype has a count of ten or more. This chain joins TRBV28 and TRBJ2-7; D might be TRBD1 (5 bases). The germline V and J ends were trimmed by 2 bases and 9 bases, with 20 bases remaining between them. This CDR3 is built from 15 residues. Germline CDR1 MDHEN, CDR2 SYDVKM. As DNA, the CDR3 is TGTGCCAGCAGTTTACTCGGGCAGGGCGATTTGGCGCAGTACTTC. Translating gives CASSLLGQGDLAQYF.

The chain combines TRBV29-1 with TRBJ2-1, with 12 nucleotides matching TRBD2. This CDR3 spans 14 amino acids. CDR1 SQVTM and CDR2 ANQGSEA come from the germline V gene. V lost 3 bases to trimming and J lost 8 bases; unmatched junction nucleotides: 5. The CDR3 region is CSVEASGRVHEQFF. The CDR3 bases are TGCAGCGTTGAGGCTAGCGGGAGGGTCCATGAGCAGTTCTTC.

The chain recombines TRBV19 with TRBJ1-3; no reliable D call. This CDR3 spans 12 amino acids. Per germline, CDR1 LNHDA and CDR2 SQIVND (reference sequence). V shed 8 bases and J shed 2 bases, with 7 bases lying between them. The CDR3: CASAPPGNTIYF. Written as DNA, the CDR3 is TGTGCCAGTGCCCCTCCTGGAAACACCATATATTTT.

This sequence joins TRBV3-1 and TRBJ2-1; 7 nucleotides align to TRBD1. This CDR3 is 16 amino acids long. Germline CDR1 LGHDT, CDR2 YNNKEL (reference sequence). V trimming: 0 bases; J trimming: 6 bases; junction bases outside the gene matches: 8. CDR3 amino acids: CASSQDRQGWGNEQFF. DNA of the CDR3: TGTGCCAGCAGCCAAGACCGACAGGGTTGGGGCAATGAGCAGTTCTTC.

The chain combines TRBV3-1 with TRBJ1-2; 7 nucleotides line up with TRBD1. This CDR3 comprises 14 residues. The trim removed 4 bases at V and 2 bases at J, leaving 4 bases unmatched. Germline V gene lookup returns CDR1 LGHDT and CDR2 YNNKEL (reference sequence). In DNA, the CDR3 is TGTGCCAGCAGCCCCAGGGGGGAGAACTATGGCTACACCTTC. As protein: CASSPRGENYGYTF.

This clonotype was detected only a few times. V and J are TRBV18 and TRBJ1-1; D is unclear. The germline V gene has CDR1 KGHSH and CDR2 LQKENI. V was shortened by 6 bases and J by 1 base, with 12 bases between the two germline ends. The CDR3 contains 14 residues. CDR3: CASSLGLENTEAFF. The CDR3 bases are TGTGCCAGCTCCCTAGGGCTCGAGAACACTGAAGCTTTCTTT. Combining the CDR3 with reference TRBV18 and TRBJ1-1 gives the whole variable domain NAGVMQNPRHLVRRRGQEARLRCSPMKGHSHVYWYRQLPEEGLKFMVYLQKENIIDESGMPKERFSAEFPKEGPSILRIQQVVRGDSAAYFCASSLGLENTEAFFGQGTRLTVV.

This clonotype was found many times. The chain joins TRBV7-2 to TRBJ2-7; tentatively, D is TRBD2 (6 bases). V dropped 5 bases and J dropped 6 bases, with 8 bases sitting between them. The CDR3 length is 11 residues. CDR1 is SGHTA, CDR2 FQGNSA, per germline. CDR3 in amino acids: CASSTGLEQYF. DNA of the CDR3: TGTGCCAGCAGCACGGGACTCGAGCAGTACTTC.

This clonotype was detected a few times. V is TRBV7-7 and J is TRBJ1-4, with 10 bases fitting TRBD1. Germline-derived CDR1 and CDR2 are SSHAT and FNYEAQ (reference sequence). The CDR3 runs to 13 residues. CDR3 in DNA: TGTGCTAGCGGCGGGACAGGGGATGAAAAACTGTTTTTT. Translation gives CASGGTGDEKLFF.

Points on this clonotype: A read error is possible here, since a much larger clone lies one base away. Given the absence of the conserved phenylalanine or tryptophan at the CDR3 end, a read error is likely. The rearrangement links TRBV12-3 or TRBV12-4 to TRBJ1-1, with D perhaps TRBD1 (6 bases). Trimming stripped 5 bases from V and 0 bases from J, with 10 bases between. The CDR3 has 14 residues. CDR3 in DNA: TGTGCCAGCAGTCATGGACAGTTGAACACTGAAGCTTTCTCT. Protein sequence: CASSHGQLNTEAFS.

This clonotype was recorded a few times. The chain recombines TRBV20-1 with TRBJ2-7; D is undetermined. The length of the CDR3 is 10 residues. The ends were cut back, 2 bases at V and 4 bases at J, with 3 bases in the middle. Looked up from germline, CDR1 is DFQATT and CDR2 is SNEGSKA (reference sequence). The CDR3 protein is CSARKYEQYF. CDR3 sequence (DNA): TGCAGTGCTAGAAAGTACGAGCAGTACTTC.

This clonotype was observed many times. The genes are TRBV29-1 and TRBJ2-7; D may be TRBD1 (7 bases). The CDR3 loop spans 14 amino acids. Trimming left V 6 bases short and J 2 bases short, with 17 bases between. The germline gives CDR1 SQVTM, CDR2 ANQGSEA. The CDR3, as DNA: TGCAGCGTAATCCCAGGGGGACTTACCTACGAGCAGTACTTC. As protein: CSVIPGGLTYEQYF.

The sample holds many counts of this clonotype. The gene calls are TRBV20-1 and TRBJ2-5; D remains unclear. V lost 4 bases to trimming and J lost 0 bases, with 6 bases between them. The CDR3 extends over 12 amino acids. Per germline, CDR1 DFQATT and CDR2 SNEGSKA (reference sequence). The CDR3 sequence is CSANGYQETQYF. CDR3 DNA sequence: TGCAGTGCTAACGGGTACCAAGAGACCCAGTACTTC.

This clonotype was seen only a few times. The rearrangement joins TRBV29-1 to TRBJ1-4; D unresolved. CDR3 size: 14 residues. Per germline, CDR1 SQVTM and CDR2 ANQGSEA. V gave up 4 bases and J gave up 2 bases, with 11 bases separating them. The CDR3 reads CSVGNRATNEKLFF. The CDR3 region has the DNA TGCAGCGTTGGAAACCGGGCCACTAATGAAAAACTGTTTTTT.

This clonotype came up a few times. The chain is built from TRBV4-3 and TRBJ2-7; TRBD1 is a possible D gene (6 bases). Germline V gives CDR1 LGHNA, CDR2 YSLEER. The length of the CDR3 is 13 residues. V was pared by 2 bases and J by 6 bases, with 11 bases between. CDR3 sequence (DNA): TGCGCCAGCAGCCAACCTACAGGGTGCGAGCAGTACTTC. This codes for CASSQPTGCEQYF.

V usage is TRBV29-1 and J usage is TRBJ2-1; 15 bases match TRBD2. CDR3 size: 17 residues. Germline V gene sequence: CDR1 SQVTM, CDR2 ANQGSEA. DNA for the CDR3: TGCTGTGCCGTTGGACTAGCGGGAGGGAACACCTACAATGAGCAGTTCTTC. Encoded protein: CCAVGLAGGNTYNEQFF.

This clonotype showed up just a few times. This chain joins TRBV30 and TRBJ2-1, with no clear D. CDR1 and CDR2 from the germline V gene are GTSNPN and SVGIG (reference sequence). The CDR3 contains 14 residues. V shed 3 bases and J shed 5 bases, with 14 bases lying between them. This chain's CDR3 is CAWSLKGNHNEQFF. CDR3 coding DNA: TGTGCCTGGAGCCTAAAAGGGAACCACAATGAGCAGTTCTTC.

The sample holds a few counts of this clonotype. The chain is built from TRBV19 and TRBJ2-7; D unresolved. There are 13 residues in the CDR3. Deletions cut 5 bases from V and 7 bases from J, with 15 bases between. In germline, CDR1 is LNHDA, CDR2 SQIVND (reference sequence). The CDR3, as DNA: TGTGCCAGTAGTGTAAAACTCAACTGGGAGCAGTACTTC. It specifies CASSVKLNWEQYF.

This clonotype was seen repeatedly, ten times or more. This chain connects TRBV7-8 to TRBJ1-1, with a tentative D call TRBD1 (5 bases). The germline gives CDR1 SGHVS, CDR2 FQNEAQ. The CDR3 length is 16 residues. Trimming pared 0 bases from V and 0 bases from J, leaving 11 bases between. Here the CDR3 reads CASSLAQGPMNTEAFF. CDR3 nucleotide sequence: TGTGCCAGCAGCTTAGCTCAGGGCCCAATGAACACTGAAGCTTTCTTT.

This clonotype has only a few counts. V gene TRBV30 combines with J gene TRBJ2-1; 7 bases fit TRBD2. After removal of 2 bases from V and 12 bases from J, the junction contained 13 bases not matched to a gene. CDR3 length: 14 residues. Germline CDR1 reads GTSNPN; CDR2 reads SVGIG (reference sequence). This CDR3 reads CAWSPPGRGRGQFF. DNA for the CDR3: TGTGCCTGGAGTCCGCCCGGACGTGGGAGGGGGCAGTTCTTC.

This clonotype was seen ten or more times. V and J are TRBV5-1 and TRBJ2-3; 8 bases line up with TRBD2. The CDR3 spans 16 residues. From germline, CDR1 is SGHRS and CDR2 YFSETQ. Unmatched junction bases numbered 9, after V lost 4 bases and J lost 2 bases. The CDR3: CASSTGTSSLTDTQYF. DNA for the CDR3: TGCGCCAGCAGCACCGGGACTAGTTCCCTCACAGATACGCAGTATTTT. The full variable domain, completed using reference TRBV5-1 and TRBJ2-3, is KAGVTQTPRYLIKTRGQQVTLSCSPISGHRSVSWYQQTPGQGLQFLFEYFSETQRNKGNFPGRFSGRQFSNSRSEMNVSTLELGDSALYLCASSTGTSSLTDTQYFGPGTRLTVL.

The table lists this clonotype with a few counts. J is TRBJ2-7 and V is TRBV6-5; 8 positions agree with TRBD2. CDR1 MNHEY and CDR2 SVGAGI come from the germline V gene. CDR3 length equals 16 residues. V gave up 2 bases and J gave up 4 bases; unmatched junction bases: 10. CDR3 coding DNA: TGTGCCAGCAGTTACCCCCAGCGGGAGAAGTCGTACGAGCAGTACTTC. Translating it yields CASSYPQREKSYEQYF.